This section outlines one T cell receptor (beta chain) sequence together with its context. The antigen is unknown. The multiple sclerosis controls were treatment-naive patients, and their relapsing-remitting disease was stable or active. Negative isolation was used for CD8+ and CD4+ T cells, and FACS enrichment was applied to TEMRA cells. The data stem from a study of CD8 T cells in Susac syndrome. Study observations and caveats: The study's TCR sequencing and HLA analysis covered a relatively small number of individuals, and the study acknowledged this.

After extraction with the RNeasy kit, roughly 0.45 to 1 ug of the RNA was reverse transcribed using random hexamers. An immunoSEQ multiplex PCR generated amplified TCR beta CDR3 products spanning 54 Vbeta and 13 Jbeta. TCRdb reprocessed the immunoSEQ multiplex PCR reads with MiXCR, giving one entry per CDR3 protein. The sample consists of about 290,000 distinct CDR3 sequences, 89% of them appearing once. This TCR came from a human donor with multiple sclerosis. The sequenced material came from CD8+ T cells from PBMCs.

CDR3 amino acids: CASSILSGANVLTF. CDR3 in DNA: TGTGCCAGCAGCATCCTCTCTGGGGCCAACGTCCTGACTTTC. This rearrangement joins TRBV27 to TRBJ2-6; D uncertain. Per the germline V gene, CDR1 is MNHEY and CDR2 is SMNVEV (reference sequence). The CDR3 is 14 amino acids. The V end lost 6 bases, the J end lost 0 bases, and 6 bases lay between the germline ends.